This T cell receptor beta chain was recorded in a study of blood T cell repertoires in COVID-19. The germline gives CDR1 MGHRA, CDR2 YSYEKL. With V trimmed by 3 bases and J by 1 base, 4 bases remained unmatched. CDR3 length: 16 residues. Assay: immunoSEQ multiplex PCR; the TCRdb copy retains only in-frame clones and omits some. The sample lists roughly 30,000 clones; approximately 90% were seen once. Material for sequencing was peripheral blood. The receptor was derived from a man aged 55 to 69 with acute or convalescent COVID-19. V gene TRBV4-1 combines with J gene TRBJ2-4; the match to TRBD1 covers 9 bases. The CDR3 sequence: CASSQGTGLAKNIQYF. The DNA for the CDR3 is TGCGCCAGCAGCCAGGGGACAGGGTTGGCCAAAAACATTCAGTACTTC.